The 3 T cell receptor beta chains given below trace back to one sample, sequenced in a study of beta chain features in type 1 diabetes. General study findings and limits: Patients with Type 1 diabetes showed moderately but significantly shorter TCRB CDR3s in all four CD4+ subsets.

These receptors have no known antigen. Expressed TCRB transcripts were sequenced after all isolated RNA was converted to cDNA. Libraries were prepared by immunoSEQ multiplex PCR; TCRdb keeps only in-frame clonotypes and omits some of them. The sample has 600,000 to 700,000 clones, about an eighth seen once. The sequenced material came from naive CD4+ T cells from blood. The receptor source for this set is a man aged 18 to 30 with type 1 diabetes.

This chain connects TRBV29-1 to TRBJ1-2; 9 nucleotides agree with TRBD1. The length of the CDR3 is 12 residues. Germline-derived CDR1 and CDR2 are SQVTM and ANQGSEA. The J segment lost 5 bases and the V segment lost 8 bases, leaving 6 bases of the junction unmatched. CDR3 loop: CSLRTGAYGYTF. In DNA form, the CDR3 reads TGCAGCCTCCGGACAGGGGCATATGGCTACACCTTC.

V is TRBV25-1 and J is TRBJ2-1, with D maybe TRBD1 (6 bases). This CDR3 has 16 residues. Trimming pared 6 bases from V and 4 bases from J, leaving 19 bases between. The germline V gene has CDR1 MGHDK and CDR2 SYGVNS. CDR3 in DNA: TGTGCCAGCAGCCAGAGCTGGGGACAAGGATACAATGAGCAGTTCTTC. Residues: CASSQSWGQGYNEQFF.

The V and J genes are TRBV7-9 and TRBJ2-3, with 8 bases lining up with TRBD1. The germline CDR1 and CDR2 sequences are SEHNR and FQNEAQ (reference sequence). The V gene end was trimmed by 3 bases and the J gene end by 2 bases; junction bases not matched to a gene: 4. This CDR3 comprises 15 residues. The CDR3, as DNA: TGTGCCAGCAGCTTCAGGACAGGGAACACAGATACGCAGTATTTT. Translating gives CASSFRTGNTDTQYF.